A selection of T cell receptor beta chains follows, all from one sample in a study of cytomegalovirus exposure and HLA in healthy donors. Clones were sequenced by immunoSEQ multiplex PCR, and TCRdb holds only the in-frame ones, with some missing. The sample has approximately 130,000 clones, 82% seen once. Sequenced sample: PBMCs. The receptors were sampled from a woman between 50 and 59 years old in good health and CMV-seropositive. Each CDR3 is given with its conserved first and last residue. D genes are given only for firm matches. Not every row has a clone size; where given, it reads once, few, many or a size class.

j_gene: TRBJ2-7; d_gene: TRBD1; abundance: NA; v_gene: TRBV19; CDR3aa: CASRPNRGHSDEQYF; CDR3nt: TGTGCCAGTAGGCCGAACAGGGGGCATTCGGACGAGCAGTACTTC
j_gene: TRBJ1-3; d_gene: TRBD1; abundance: NA; v_gene: TRBV5-1; CDR3aa: CASSLSGGRGNTIYF; CDR3nt: TGCGCCAGCAGCTTGTCAGGGGGCCGTGGAAACACCATATATTTT
j_gene: TRBJ1-4; d_gene: NA; abundance: NA; v_gene: TRBV5-4; CDR3aa: CASSPPRTPGCEKLFF; CDR3nt: TGTGCCAGCAGCCCCCCCCGGACCCCAGGGTGTGAAAAACTGTTTTTT
j_gene: TRBJ1-1; d_gene: TRBD1; abundance: NA; v_gene: TRBV5-6; CDR3aa: CASSLGDRDREAFF; CDR3nt: TGTGCCAGCAGCCTGGGGGACAGGGATCGAGAAGCTTTCTTT
j_gene: TRBJ2-7; d_gene: TRBD2; abundance: NA; v_gene: TRBV6-5; CDR3aa: CASSLAESYEQYF; CDR3nt: TGTGCCAGCAGTCTAGCGGAATCCTACGAGCAGTACTTC
j_gene: TRBJ1-1; d_gene: NA; abundance: NA; v_gene: TRBV7-2; CDR3aa: CASRSVGGANTEAFF; CDR3nt: TGTGCCAGCAGAAGTGTGGGGGGGGCGAACACTGAAGCTTTCTTT
j_gene: TRBJ2-5; d_gene: TRBD2; abundance: NA; v_gene: TRBV9; CDR3aa: CASSVGVSGTQETQYF; CDR3nt: TGTGCCAGCAGCGTAGGGGTTAGCGGGACCCAAGAGACCCAGTACTTC
j_gene: TRBJ1-1; d_gene: TRBD1; abundance: NA; v_gene: TRBV7-2; CDR3aa: CASSSDRGTEAFF; CDR3nt: TGTGCCAGCAGTTCGGACAGGGGTACTGAAGCTTTCTTT
j_gene: TRBJ2-1; d_gene: NA; abundance: NA; v_gene: TRBV5-1; CDR3aa: CASSLSGAYNEQFF; CDR3nt: TGCGCCAGCAGCTTGTCAGGGGCATACAATGAGCAGTTCTTC
j_gene: TRBJ2-7; d_gene: TRBD1; abundance: NA; v_gene: TRBV6-5; CDR3aa: CASSYSGQEEQYF; CDR3nt: TGTGCCAGCAGTTACTCCGGACAGGAAGAGCAGTACTTC
j_gene: TRBJ2-5; d_gene: TRBD2; abundance: NA; v_gene: TRBV7-9; CDR3aa: CASSLVGTSVETQYF; CDR3nt: TGTGCCAGCAGCTTGGTCGGGACTAGCGTAGAGACCCAGTACTTC
j_gene: TRBJ2-7; d_gene: TRBD2; abundance: once; v_gene: TRBV5-1; CDR3aa: CASSLTFTSGRYEQYF; CDR3nt: TGCGCCAGCAGCTTGACCTTTACTAGCGGGAGATACGAGCAGTACTTC
j_gene: TRBJ1-2; d_gene: NA; abundance: once; v_gene: TRBV6-1; CDR3aa: CASSPTGSYGYTF; CDR3nt: TGTGCCAGCAGCCCCACAGGGAGCTATGGCTACACCTTC
j_gene: TRBJ2-7; d_gene: TRBD2; abundance: NA; v_gene: TRBV7-6; CDR3aa: CASSLVPSGRGEQYF; CDR3nt: TGTGCCAGCAGCTTAGTTCCTAGCGGGAGGGGCGAGCAGTACTTC
j_gene: TRBJ2-7; d_gene: NA; abundance: few; v_gene: TRBV7-9; CDR3aa: CASSLAGDPYEQYF; CDR3nt: TGTGCCAGCAGCTTAGCAGGGGATCCCTACGAGCAGTACTTC
j_gene: TRBJ1-5; d_gene: NA; abundance: NA; v_gene: TRBV27; CDR3aa: CASSFQGPNQPQHF; CDR3nt: TGTGCCAGCAGTTTTCAGGGGCCTAATCAGCCCCAGCATTTT
j_gene: TRBJ2-2; d_gene: NA; abundance: NA; v_gene: TRBV5-1; CDR3aa: CASSLSVEANTGELFF; CDR3nt: TGCGCCAGCAGCCTGAGCGTGGAAGCGAACACCGGGGAGCTGTTTTTT
j_gene: TRBJ1-6; d_gene: NA; abundance: NA; v_gene: TRBV21-1; CDR3aa: CASSKATGGGSPLHF; CDR3nt: TGTGCCAGCAGCAAAGCGACAGGGGGCGGATCACCCCTCCACTTT
j_gene: TRBJ2-3; d_gene: TRBD2; abundance: NA; v_gene: TRBV28; CDR3aa: CASSFPLAGRADTQYF; CDR3nt: TGTGCCAGCAGTTTCCCGCTAGCGGGAAGGGCAGATACGCAGTATTTT
j_gene: TRBJ1-1; d_gene: NA; abundance: NA; v_gene: TRBV21-1; CDR3aa: CASSLTFRAFF; CDR3nt: TGTGCCAGCAGCCTGACATTTCGGGCTTTCTTT
j_gene: TRBJ1-2; d_gene: TRBD1; abundance: once; v_gene: TRBV7-9; CDR3aa: CASSFSGGDGYTF; CDR3nt: TGTGCCAGCAGCTTCTCAGGGGGAGATGGCTACACCTTC
j_gene: TRBJ2-6; d_gene: NA; abundance: NA; v_gene: TRBV29-1; CDR3aa: CSVGTGISGANVLTF; CDR3nt: TGCAGCGTCGGAACAGGAATCTCTGGGGCCAACGTCCTGACTTTC
j_gene: TRBJ1-1; d_gene: TRBD1; abundance: once; v_gene: TRBV27; CDR3aa: CASSLGGQVTEAFF; CDR3nt: TGTGCCAGCAGTTTGGGGGGACAGGTAACTGAAGCTTTCTTT
j_gene: TRBJ1-3; d_gene: NA; abundance: NA; v_gene: TRBV6-6; CDR3aa: CALGGSTGNTIYF; CDR3nt: TGTGCCTTAGGGGGATCCACTGGAAACACCATATATTTT
j_gene: TRBJ1-2; d_gene: TRBD1; abundance: NA; v_gene: TRBV7-9; CDR3aa: CASSLGQSGYTF; CDR3nt: TGTGCCAGCAGCTTGGGACAGAGTGGCTACACCTTC
j_gene: TRBJ2-1; d_gene: NA; abundance: once; v_gene: TRBV7-9; CDR3aa: CASSLGGPNEQFF; CDR3nt: TGTGCCAGCAGCTTGGGGGGGCCCAATGAGCAGTTCTTC
j_gene: TRBJ1-1; d_gene: NA; abundance: few; v_gene: TRBV28; CDR3aa: CASRNGGGSEAFF; CDR3nt: TGTGCCAGCCGCAACGGCGGGGGATCTGAAGCTTTCTTT
j_gene: TRBJ1-5; d_gene: NA; abundance: NA; v_gene: TRBV28; CDR3aa: CASQKSGNQPQHF; CDR3nt: TGTGCCAGCCAGAAAAGTGGCAATCAGCCCCAGCATTTT
j_gene: TRBJ2-7; d_gene: NA; abundance: few; v_gene: TRBV7-2; CDR3aa: CASSARGVGEQYF; CDR3nt: TGTGCCAGCAGCGCCAGGGGGGTAGGGGAGCAGTACTTC
j_gene: TRBJ2-3; d_gene: NA; abundance: NA; v_gene: TRBV13; CDR3aa: CASRRSQGRTDTQYF; CDR3nt: TGTGCCAGCAGGCGATCCCAGGGGCGCACAGATACGCAGTATTTT
j_gene: TRBJ1-2; d_gene: NA; abundance: NA; v_gene: TRBV10-3; CDR3aa: CAISDLRGSYGYTF; CDR3nt: TGTGCCATCAGTGATTTAAGGGGTAGCTATGGCTACACCTTC
j_gene: TRBJ1-1; d_gene: NA; abundance: once; v_gene: TRBV28; CDR3aa: CASSLGGRTNTEAFF; CDR3nt: TGTGCCAGCAGTTTAGGGGGCAGGACGAACACTGAAGCTTTCTTC
j_gene: TRBJ2-3; d_gene: NA; abundance: NA; v_gene: TRBV21-1; CDR3aa: CAHRGPDTQYF; CDR3nt: TGTGCCCACAGGGGCCCAGATACGCAGTATTTT
j_gene: TRBJ1-1; d_gene: NA; abundance: NA; v_gene: TRBV7-7; CDR3aa: CASSLGEGTEAFF; CDR3nt: TGTGCTAGCAGCTTAGGGGAGGGCACTGAAGCTTTCTTT
j_gene: TRBJ1-1; d_gene: NA; abundance: NA; v_gene: TRBV21-1; CDR3aa: CASSKGEVTNTEAFF; CDR3nt: TGTGCCAGCAGCAAAGGAGAGGTTACGAACACTGAAGCTTTCTTT
j_gene: TRBJ2-7; d_gene: TRBD2; abundance: NA; v_gene: TRBV5-4; CDR3aa: CASSLYGRGYEQYF; CDR3nt: TGTGCCAGCAGCTTGTACGGGAGGGGCTACGAGCAGTACTTC
j_gene: TRBJ1-3; d_gene: NA; abundance: NA; v_gene: TRBV29-1; CDR3aa: CSVGEEGGNTIYF; CDR3nt: TGCAGCGTCGGGGAAGAGGGTGGAAACACCATATATTTT
j_gene: TRBJ2-3; d_gene: TRBD2; abundance: NA; v_gene: TRBV5-5; CDR3aa: CASGRQTSLADTQYF; CDR3nt: TGTGCCAGCGGACGACAGACTAGCCTCGCAGATACGCAGTATTTT
j_gene: TRBJ2-7; d_gene: TRBD2; abundance: NA; v_gene: TRBV23-1; CDR3aa: CASSQPTSGSNLSSYEQYF; CDR3nt: TGCGCCAGCAGTCAACCGACTAGCGGGAGTAACCTTAGCTCCTACGAGCAGTACTTC
j_gene: TRBJ2-1; d_gene: TRBD2; abundance: NA; v_gene: TRBV4-1; CDR3aa: CASSLLAGAYNEQFF; CDR3nt: TGCGCCAGCAGCCTCCTAGCGGGGGCCTACAATGAGCAGTTCTTC
j_gene: TRBJ2-3; d_gene: NA; abundance: NA; v_gene: TRBV27; CDR3aa: CASLTGDLVGGTQYF; CDR3nt: TGTGCCAGCTTAACCGGGGACTTGGTGGGGGGTACGCAGTATTTT
j_gene: TRBJ1-2; d_gene: NA; abundance: NA; v_gene: TRBV6-5; CDR3aa: CASSKTANYGYTF; CDR3nt: TGTGCCAGCAGTAAAACAGCTAACTATGGCTACACCTTC
j_gene: TRBJ2-3; d_gene: TRBD2; abundance: few; v_gene: TRBV7-2; CDR3aa: CASSVQGLAPSTDTQYF; CDR3nt: TGTGCCAGCAGCGTACAGGGACTAGCGCCTAGCACAGATACGCAGTATTTT
j_gene: TRBJ2-7; d_gene: NA; abundance: NA; v_gene: TRBV6-5; CDR3aa: CASTPTASYEQYF; CDR3nt: TGTGCCAGCACCCCGACAGCTTCCTACGAGCAGTACTTC
j_gene: TRBJ2-5; d_gene: TRBD2; abundance: NA; v_gene: TRBV27; CDR3aa: CASSYVAGQETQYF; CDR3nt: TGTGCCAGCAGTTACGTAGCGGGACAAGAGACCCAGTACTTC
j_gene: TRBJ2-3; d_gene: NA; abundance: NA; v_gene: TRBV15; CDR3aa: CATSRGWFVGGATDTQYF; CDR3nt: TGTGCCACCAGCAGAGGTTGGTTCGTTGGGGGGGCCACAGATACGCAGTATTTT
j_gene: TRBJ2-1; d_gene: TRBD2; abundance: NA; v_gene: TRBV28; CDR3aa: CASSSPNLLAGGIGSYNEQFF; CDR3nt: TGTGCCAGCAGTTCACCAAACTTACTAGCGGGAGGTATTGGCTCCTACAATGAGCAGTTCTTC
j_gene: TRBJ2-1; d_gene: NA; abundance: NA; v_gene: TRBV5-1; CDR3aa: CASSLAQPKFYNEQFF; CDR3nt: TGCGCCAGCAGCTTGGCCCAACCTAAATTCTACAATGAGCAGTTCTTC
j_gene: TRBJ1-4; d_gene: NA; abundance: NA; v_gene: TRBV29-1; CDR3aa: CSVAGQRRELFF; CDR3nt: TGCAGCGTTGCGGGGCAACGGAGGGAACTGTTTTTT
j_gene: TRBJ2-7; d_gene: TRBD2; abundance: NA; v_gene: TRBV4-2; CDR3aa: CASSQAARAGAFLYEQYF; CDR3nt: TGTGCCAGCAGCCAAGCCGCCCGAGCGGGAGCTTTTCTGTACGAGCAGTACTTC
j_gene: TRBJ2-1; d_gene: TRBD2; abundance: NA; v_gene: TRBV29-1; CDR3aa: CSVLTTSASSYNEQFF; CDR3nt: TGCAGCGTCCTTACCACTAGCGCGAGCTCCTACAATGAGCAGTTCTTC
j_gene: TRBJ2-2; d_gene: NA; abundance: NA; v_gene: TRBV27; CDR3aa: CASSFWERAGELFF; CDR3nt: TGTGCCAGCAGTTTTTGGGAGAGGGCCGGGGAGCTGTTTTTT
j_gene: TRBJ1-2; d_gene: NA; abundance: NA; v_gene: TRBV15; CDR3aa: CATRSSSRGRRGYTF; CDR3nt: TGTGCCACCAGATCGAGTTCCAGGGGACGTCGGGGCTACACCTTC
j_gene: TRBJ2-3; d_gene: NA; abundance: NA; v_gene: TRBV7-9; CDR3aa: CASSLGLGADTQYF; CDR3nt: TGTGCCAGCAGCTTGGGACTGGGTGCAGATACGCAGTATTTT
j_gene: TRBJ2-7; d_gene: NA; abundance: NA; v_gene: TRBV5-4; CDR3aa: CASSQDPGGRSYEQYF; CDR3nt: TGTGCCAGCAGCCAAGATCCTGGGGGCCGATCCTACGAGCAGTACTTC
j_gene: TRBJ2-3; d_gene: NA; abundance: NA; v_gene: TRBV7-2; CDR3aa: CASSLRWGRSDTQYF; CDR3nt: TGTGCCAGCAGCTTAAGGTGGGGCCGTTCAGATACGCAGTATTTT
j_gene: TRBJ2-5; d_gene: NA; abundance: once; v_gene: TRBV7-8; CDR3aa: CASSRELGETQYF; CDR3nt: TGTGCCAGCAGCCGGGAGCTAGGGGAGACCCAGTACTTC
j_gene: TRBJ1-4; d_gene: TRBD1; abundance: NA; v_gene: TRBV27; CDR3aa: CASSPGQGIGKLFF; CDR3nt: TGTGCCAGCAGTCCGGGACAGGGAATCGGAAAACTGTTTTTT
j_gene: TRBJ2-7; d_gene: TRBD2; abundance: NA; v_gene: TRBV14; CDR3aa: CASSQVGTSGIYEQYF; CDR3nt: TGTGCCAGCAGCCAAGTGGGGACTAGCGGGATCTACGAGCAGTACTTC